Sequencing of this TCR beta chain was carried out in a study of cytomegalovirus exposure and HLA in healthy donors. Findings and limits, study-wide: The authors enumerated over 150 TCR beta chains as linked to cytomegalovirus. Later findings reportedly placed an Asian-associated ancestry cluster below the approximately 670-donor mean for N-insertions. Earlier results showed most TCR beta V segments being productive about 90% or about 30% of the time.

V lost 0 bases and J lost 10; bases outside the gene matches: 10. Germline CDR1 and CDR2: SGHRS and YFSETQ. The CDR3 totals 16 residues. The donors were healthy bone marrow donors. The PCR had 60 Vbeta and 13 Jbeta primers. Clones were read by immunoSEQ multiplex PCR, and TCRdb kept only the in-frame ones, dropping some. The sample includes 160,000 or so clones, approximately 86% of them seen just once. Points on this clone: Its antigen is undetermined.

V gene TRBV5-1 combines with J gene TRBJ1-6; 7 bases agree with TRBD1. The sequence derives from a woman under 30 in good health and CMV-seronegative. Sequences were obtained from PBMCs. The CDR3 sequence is CASSLVATGARSPLHF. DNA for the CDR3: TGCGCCAGCAGCTTGGTCGCCACAGGGGCTCGGTCACCCCTCCACTTT.